This T cell receptor (beta chain) was profiled in a study of T cell repertoires in cytomegalovirus infection. Study-level information: From public TCR beta signatures came an indication of both CMV infection and matching HLA type.

TCRdb processed the reads anew with MiXCR; each CDR3 protein has one entry. Altogether 750,000 to 900,000 distinct CDR3 sequences are present, roughly 29% being singletons, with the ten largest covering 10% to 15%. Germline V gives CDR1 DFQATT, CDR2 SNEGSKA (reference sequence). The length of the CDR3 is 12 residues. The sample holds a few counts of this clonotype. Its antigen is as yet unknown. This rearrangement joins TRBV20-1 to TRBJ1-1; D is ambiguous. The clonotype originates from a human donor in good health (CMV status not recorded). Some clones in this sample may be carry-over from other donors' samples. The sample consisted of cultured CD8+ T cells from PBMCs, taken from culture after CMV antigen stimulation. The CDR3 protein is CSVWGDLTEAFF. CDR3 sequence (DNA): TGCAGCGTCTGGGGAGATCTCACTGAAGCTTTCTTT.